This paragraph covers one T cell receptor (beta chain) sequence. The data originate from a study of blood T cell repertoires in COVID-19. Study-level background: Spain, Italy and the United States supplied samples that represented acute and convalescent COVID-19.

CDR3 length: 15 amino acids. In the original processing: Amplification of reference gene primers was used by the study to estimate nucleated cell counts. Some clones are missing from TCRdb's copy, which holds only in-frame ones; the method was immunoSEQ multiplex PCR. The D gene and trimming were derived from the DNA, and the V and J assignments and clone size from that table. This table holds approximately 400,000 clones, more than 75% found once. Which cohort a participant joined came from the clinical history participants gave. Resolution of symptoms, clearance, or two negative PCRs was present in recovered Cohort 3 donors.

The chain links TRBV21-1 to TRBJ1-4. TRBV21-1 is tagged as a pseudogene. The TCR sequence derives from a woman aged 18 to 35 who had recovered from COVID-19. The specimen was PBMCs or T cells enriched from blood (not recorded which). CDR3 amino acids: CASSKLHGSCEKLFF. The CDR3 DNA reads TGTGCCAGCAGCAAATTGCACGGGAGTTGTGAAAAACTGTTTTTT.